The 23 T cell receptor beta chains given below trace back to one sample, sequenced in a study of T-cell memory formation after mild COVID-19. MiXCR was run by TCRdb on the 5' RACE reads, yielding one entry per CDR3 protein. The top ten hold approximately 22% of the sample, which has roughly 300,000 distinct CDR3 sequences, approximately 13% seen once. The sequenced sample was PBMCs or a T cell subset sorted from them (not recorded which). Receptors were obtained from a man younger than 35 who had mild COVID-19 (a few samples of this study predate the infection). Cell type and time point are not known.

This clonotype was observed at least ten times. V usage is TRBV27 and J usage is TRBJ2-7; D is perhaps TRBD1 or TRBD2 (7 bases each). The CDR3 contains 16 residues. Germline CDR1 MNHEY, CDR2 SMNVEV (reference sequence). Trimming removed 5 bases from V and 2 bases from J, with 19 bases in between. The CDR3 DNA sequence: TGTGCCAGCAGTCCAGGGGGGCGGGGGTCTACCTACGAGCAGTACTTC. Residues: CASSPGGRGSTYEQYF.

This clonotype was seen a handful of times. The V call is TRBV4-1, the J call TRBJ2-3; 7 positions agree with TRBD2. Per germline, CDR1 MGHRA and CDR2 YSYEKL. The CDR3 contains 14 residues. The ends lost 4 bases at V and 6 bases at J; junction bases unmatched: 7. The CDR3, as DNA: TGCGCCAGCAGCCTTCAGGACGGGGGGGATACGCAGTATTTT. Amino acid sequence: CASSLQDGGDTQYF.

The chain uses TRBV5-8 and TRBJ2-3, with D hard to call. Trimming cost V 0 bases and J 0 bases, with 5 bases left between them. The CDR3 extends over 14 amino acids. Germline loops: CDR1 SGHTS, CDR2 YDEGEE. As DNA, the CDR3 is TGTGCCAGCAGCTTGGTCAGAAGCACAGATACGCAGTATTTT. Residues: CASSLVRSTDTQYF.

The CDR3 region is CASSPLDRGRNTIYF. The DNA for the CDR3 is TGTGCCAGCAGCCCGTTGGACAGGGGGCGTAACACCATATATTTT. The chain links TRBV3-1 to TRBJ1-3; 11 bases fit TRBD1. Germline V gives CDR1 LGHDT, CDR2 YNNKEL (reference sequence). With V trimmed by 4 bases and J by 7 bases, 6 bases remained unmatched. The CDR3 runs 15 residues.

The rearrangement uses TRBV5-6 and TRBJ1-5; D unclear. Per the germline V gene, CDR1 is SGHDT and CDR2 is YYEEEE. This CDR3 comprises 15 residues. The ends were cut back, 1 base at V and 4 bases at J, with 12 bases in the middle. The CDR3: CASSLRAWANQPQHF. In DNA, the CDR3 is TGTGCCAGCAGCTTGCGGGCGTGGGCGAATCAGCCCCAGCATTTT.

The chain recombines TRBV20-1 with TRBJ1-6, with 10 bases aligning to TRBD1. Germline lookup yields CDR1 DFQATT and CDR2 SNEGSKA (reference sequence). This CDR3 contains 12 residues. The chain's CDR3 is CRADRGDSPLHF. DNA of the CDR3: TGCAGAGCGGACAGGGGGGATTCACCCCTCCACTTT.

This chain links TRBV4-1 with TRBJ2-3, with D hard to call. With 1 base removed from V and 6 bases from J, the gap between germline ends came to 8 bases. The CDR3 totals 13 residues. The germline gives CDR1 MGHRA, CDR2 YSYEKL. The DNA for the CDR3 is TGCGCCAGCAGCCAAGTCGTAGGGGATACGCAGTATTTT. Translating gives CASSQVVGDTQYF.

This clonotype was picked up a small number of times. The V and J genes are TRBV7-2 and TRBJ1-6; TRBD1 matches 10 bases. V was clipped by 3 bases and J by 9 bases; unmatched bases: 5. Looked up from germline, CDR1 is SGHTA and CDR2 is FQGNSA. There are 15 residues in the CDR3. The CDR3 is CASSFRTGGPSPLHF. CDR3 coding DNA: TGTGCCAGCAGCTTCCGGACAGGGGGACCTTCACCCCTCCACTTT. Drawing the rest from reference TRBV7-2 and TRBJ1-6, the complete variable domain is GAGVSQSPSNKVTEKGKDVELRCDPISGHTALYWYRQSLGQGLEFLIYFQGNSAPDKSGLPSDRFSAERTGGSVSTLTIQRTQQEDSAVYLCASSFRTGGPSPLHFGNGTRLTVT.

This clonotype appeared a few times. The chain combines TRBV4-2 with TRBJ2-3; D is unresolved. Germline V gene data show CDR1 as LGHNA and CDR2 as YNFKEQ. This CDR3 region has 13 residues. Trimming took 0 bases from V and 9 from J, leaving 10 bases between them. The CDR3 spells CASSQESGATQYF. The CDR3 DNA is TGTGCCAGCAGCCAAGAATCTGGTGCCACGCAGTATTTT.

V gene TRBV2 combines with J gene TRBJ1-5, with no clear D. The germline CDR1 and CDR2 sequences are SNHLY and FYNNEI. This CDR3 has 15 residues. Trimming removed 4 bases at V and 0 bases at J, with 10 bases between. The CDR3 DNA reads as TGTGCCAGCAGTGCCCGTGGTGGTAGCAATCAGCCCCAGCATTTT. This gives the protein CASSARGGSNQPQHF.

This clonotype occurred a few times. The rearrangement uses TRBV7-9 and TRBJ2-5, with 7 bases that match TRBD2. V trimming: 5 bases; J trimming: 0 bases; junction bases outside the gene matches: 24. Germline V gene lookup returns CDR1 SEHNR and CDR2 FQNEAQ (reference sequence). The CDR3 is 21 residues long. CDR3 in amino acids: CASSRPIPPELLAENQETQYF. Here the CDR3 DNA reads TGTGCCAGCAGCCGACCCATCCCGCCGGAGTTGCTAGCGGAGAACCAAGAGACCCAGTACTTC.

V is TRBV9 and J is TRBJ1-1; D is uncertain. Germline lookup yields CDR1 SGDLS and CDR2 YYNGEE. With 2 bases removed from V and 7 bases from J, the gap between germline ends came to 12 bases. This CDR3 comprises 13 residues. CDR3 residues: CASSVFAEGEAFF. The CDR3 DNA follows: TGTGCCAGCAGCGTCTTCGCCGAGGGTGAAGCTTTCTTT.

CDR3 nucleotides: TGCGCCAGCAGCTTCGCGGATCTTAACTATGGCTACACCTTC. As protein: CASSFADLNYGYTF. This rearrangement joins TRBV5-1 to TRBJ1-2; D remains unclear. CDR1 and CDR2 (germline): SGHRS, YFSETQ. V lost 2 bases and J 1 base, leaving 9 bases between the germline ends. The CDR3 runs to 14 residues.

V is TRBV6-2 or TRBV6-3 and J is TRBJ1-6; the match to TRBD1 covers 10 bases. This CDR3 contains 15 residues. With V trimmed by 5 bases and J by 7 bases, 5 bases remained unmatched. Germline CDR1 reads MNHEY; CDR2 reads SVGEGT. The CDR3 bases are TGTGCCAGCAGTACCCCGGGACAGGGGAATTCACCCCTCCACTTT. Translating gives CASSTPGQGNSPLHF.

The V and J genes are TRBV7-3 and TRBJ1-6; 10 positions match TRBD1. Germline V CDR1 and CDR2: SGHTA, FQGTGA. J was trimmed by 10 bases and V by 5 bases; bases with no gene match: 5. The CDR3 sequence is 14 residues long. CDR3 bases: TGTGCCAGCAGCCAGAGGACAGGGGGATCACCCCTCCACTTT. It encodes CASSQRTGGSPLHF.

The CDR3 bases are TGTGCCAGCAGCTTAGATGAGGGGGCCGTAGAGACCCAGTACTTC. Translated, it gives CASSLDEGAVETQYF. The chain recombines TRBV11-2 with TRBJ2-5; 7 bases are shared with TRBD1. This CDR3 comprises 15 residues. J was trimmed by 4 bases and V by 0 bases; bases with no gene match: 5. Germline lookup yields CDR1 SGHAT and CDR2 FQNNGV.

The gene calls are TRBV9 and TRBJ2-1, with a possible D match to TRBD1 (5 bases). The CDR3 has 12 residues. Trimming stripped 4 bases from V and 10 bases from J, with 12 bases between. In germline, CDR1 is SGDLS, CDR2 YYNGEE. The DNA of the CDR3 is TGTGCCAGCAGCTCTGGACACCGGGAGCAGTTCTTC. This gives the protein CASSSGHREQFF. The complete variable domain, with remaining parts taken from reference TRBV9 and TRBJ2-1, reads DSGVTQTPKHLITATGQRVTLRCSPRSGDLSVYWYQQSLDQGLQFLIQYYNGEERAKGNILERFSAQQFPDLHSELNLSSLELGDSALYFCASSSGHREQFFGPGTRLTVL.

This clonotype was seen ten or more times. The CDR3 reads CASSVGEQPNTGELFF. The CDR3 DNA sequence: TGTGCCAGCAGCGTAGGGGAACAGCCGAACACCGGGGAGCTGTTTTTT. The chain employs TRBV9 and TRBJ2-2; unclear D gene. CDR3 length equals 16 residues. V was pared by 0 bases and J by 0 bases, with 9 bases between. CDR1 is SGDLS, CDR2 YYNGEE, per germline.

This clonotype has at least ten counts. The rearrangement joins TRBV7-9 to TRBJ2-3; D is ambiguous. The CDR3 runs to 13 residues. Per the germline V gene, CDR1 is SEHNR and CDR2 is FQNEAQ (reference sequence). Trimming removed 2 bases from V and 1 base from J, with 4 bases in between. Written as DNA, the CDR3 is TGTGCCAGCAGCTTATTGCGCACAGATACGCAGTATTTT. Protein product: CASSLLRTDTQYF.

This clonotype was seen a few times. CDR3 residues: CSARRGQETYEQYV. The CDR3, as DNA: TGCAGTGCTAGACGGGGACAGGAAACCTACGAGCAGTACGTC. The genes are TRBV20-1 and TRBJ2-7; 8 bases are a match to TRBD1. The CDR3 length is 14 residues. The V gene end was trimmed by 2 bases and the J gene end by 2 bases; junction bases not matched to a gene: 5. Per the germline V gene, CDR1 is DFQATT and CDR2 is SNEGSKA (reference sequence).

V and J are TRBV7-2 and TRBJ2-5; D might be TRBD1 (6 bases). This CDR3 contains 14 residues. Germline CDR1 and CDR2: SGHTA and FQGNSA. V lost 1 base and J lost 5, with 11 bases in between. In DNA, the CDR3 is TGTGCCAGCAGCTTAGTGGGACACATGGAGACCCAGTACTTC. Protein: CASSLVGHMETQYF. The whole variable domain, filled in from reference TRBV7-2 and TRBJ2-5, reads GAGVSQSPSNKVTEKGKDVELRCDPISGHTALYWYRQSLGQGLEFLIYFQGNSAPDKSGLPSDRFSAERTGGSVSTLTIQRTQQEDSAVYLCASSLVGHMETQYFGPGTRLLVL.

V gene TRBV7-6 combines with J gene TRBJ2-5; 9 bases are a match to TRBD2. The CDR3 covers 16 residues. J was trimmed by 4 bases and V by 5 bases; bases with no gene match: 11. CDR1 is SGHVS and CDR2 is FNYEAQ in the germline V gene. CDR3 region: CASSRGGAPSLETQYF. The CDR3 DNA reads TGTGCCAGCAGCCGCGGGGGGGCTCCCTCCTTAGAGACCCAGTACTTC.

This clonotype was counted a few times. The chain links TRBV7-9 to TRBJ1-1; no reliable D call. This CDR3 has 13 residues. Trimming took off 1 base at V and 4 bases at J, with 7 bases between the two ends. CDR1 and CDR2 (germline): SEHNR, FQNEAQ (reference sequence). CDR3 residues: CASSLEDLTEAFF. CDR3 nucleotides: TGTGCCAGCAGCTTAGAGGACCTCACTGAAGCTTTCTTT.